The 29 T cell receptor beta chains presented below share a single source sample, sequenced in a study of cytomegalovirus exposure and HLA in healthy donors. The study ran its PCR with 60 Vbeta and 13 Jbeta primers. TCRdb's copy holds only in-frame clones and misses some; the assay was immunoSEQ multiplex PCR. Among about 160,000 clones, 75% to 90% were seen once, and the ten largest hold nearly 2%. Sequenced: PBMCs. The receptors derive from a woman aged 18-35 years in good health and CMV-seronegative.

The chain combines TRBV5-6 with TRBJ2-1; 8 nucleotides align to TRBD2. Trimming removed 8 bases from V and 1 base from J; junction bases left unmatched: 5. Germline loops: CDR1 SGHDT, CDR2 YYEEEE. The CDR3 extends over 14 amino acids. Here the CDR3 DNA reads TGTGCCAGTGTAGCGGGGAGGTCCTACAATGAGCAGTTCTTC. Translation: CASVAGRSYNEQFF. Complete variable domain (other parts from reference TRBV5-6 and TRBJ2-1): DAGVTQSPTHLIKTRGQQVTLRCSPKSGHDTVSWYQQALGQGPQFIFQYYEEEERQRGNFPDRFSGHQFPNYSSELNVNALLLGDSALYLCASVAGRSYNEQFFGPGTRLTVL.

This clone appeared a few times. The chain recombines TRBV5-1 with TRBJ1-1; D not certain. The CDR3 length is 14 residues. CDR1 is SGHRS and CDR2 is YFSETQ in the germline V gene. Trimming pared 2 bases from V and 3 bases from J, leaving 11 bases between. CDR3 coding DNA: TGCGCCAGCAGCTTTATAGCTGTGGACACTGAAGCTTTCTTT. Translated, it gives CASSFIAVDTEAFF. The entire variable domain, with the rest obtained from reference TRBV5-1 and TRBJ1-1, is as follows: KAGVTQTPRYLIKTRGQQVTLSCSPISGHRSVSWYQQTPGQGLQFLFEYFSETQRNKGNFPGRFSGRQFSNSRSEMNVSTLELGDSALYLCASSFIAVDTEAFFGQGTRLTVV.

This rearrangement joins TRBV28 to TRBJ1-2; D is possibly TRBD1 (5 bases). CDR1 MDHEN and CDR2 SYDVKM come from the germline V gene. CDR3 length: 13 amino acids. V lost 6 bases and J lost 6, with 14 bases in between. The CDR3 loop reads CASRSGFPDGYTF. The DNA for the CDR3 is TGTGCCAGCAGGTCAGGGTTCCCAGATGGCTACACCTTC.

The J gene is TRBJ1-2, the V gene TRBV4-1; D is possibly TRBD1 (6 bases). The CDR3 is 14 residues long. The V end lost 2 bases, the J end lost 4 bases, and 11 bases lay between the germline ends. Per the germline V gene, CDR1 is MGHRA and CDR2 is YSYEKL. This chain's CDR3 is CASSQQTGVYGYTF. CDR3 in DNA: TGCGCCAGCAGCCAACAGACAGGAGTCTATGGCTACACCTTC.

A single count supports this clone. This rearrangement joins TRBV2 to TRBJ2-1; 10 bases align to TRBD2. V dropped 7 bases and J dropped 4; count of bases not matched to a gene: 4. Germline V gives CDR1 SNHLY, CDR2 FYNNEI. This CDR3 is built from 14 residues. CDR3 sequence: CASTTSGSYNEQFF. The CDR3 region has the DNA TGTGCCAGCACGACTAGCGGGTCTTACAATGAGCAGTTCTTC.

In nucleotides, the CDR3 is TGTGCCAGCAGCCGACAAAATGTGGGCGTTAACTATGGCTACACCTTC. This translates into CASSRQNVGVNYGYTF. The rearrangement uses TRBV16 and TRBJ1-2; D ambiguous. CDR3 size: 16 residues. Germline CDR1 and CDR2: KGHSY and FQNENV. V was shortened by 4 bases and J by 1 base, with 16 bases between the two germline ends.

The CDR3 nucleotides read TGTGCCAGCAGCTACGGGAGGGGAAGGGAGCAGTACTTC. It is translated as CASSYGRGREQYF. V usage is TRBV11-1 and J usage is TRBJ2-7, with 8 bases lining up with TRBD2. CDR3 length: 13 amino acids. V shed 4 bases, J shed 7 bases, and the junction held 6 bases outside the gene matches. Germline V CDR1 and CDR2: SGHAT, FQDESV (reference sequence).

The chain combines TRBV6-5 with TRBJ2-2, with 7 bases aligning to TRBD1. CDR3 length equals 15 residues. Germline CDR1 and CDR2: MNHEY and SVGAGI. Trimming cost V 5 bases and J 3 bases; bases outside gene matches: 6. CDR3 nucleotides: TGTGCCAGCAGTCTCCGGGACAGTTACACCGGGGAGCTGTTTTTT. Its protein is CASSLRDSYTGELFF.

The genes are TRBV7-9 and TRBJ2-7, with 9 bases lining up with TRBD2. CDR3 size: 14 residues. The ends lost 1 base at V and 7 bases at J; junction bases unmatched: 5. The germline gives CDR1 SEHNR, CDR2 FQNEAQ (reference sequence). CDR3 region: CASSLVAGDDEQYF. The CDR3 nucleotides read TGTGCCAGCAGCTTAGTAGCGGGAGACGATGAGCAGTACTTC.

The chain combines TRBV6-4 with TRBJ1-6; 8 nucleotides line up with TRBD1. CDR3 length equals 15 residues. The germline gives CDR1 MRHNA, CDR2 SNTAGT. V was clipped by 3 bases and J by 9 bases; unmatched bases: 7. The CDR3 nucleotides are TGTGCCAGCAGTGAAGGCAGGGGGCAGGGTTCACCCCTCCACTTT. This sequence encodes CASSEGRGQGSPLHF.

The rearrangement joins TRBV2 to TRBJ1-5, with unresolved D. CDR1 and CDR2 (germline): SNHLY, FYNNEI. Deletions cut 7 bases from V and 1 base from J, with 11 bases between. This CDR3 is 14 amino acids long. The CDR3 region is CASNVLESNQPQHF. The DNA of the CDR3 is TGTGCCAGCAATGTGCTTGAGAGCAATCAGCCCCAGCATTTT.

This clone was picked up a small number of times. This chain uses TRBV2 with TRBJ2-7; tentative D call: TRBD2 (6 bases). Trimming cost V 5 bases and J 3 bases, with 17 bases left between them. Per the germline V gene, CDR1 is SNHLY and CDR2 is FYNNEI. This CDR3 is built from 15 residues. The CDR3 loop is CASSYLRDGNYEQYF. The CDR3 nucleotides are TGTGCCAGCAGTTACTTGCGGGACGGAAACTACGAGCAGTACTTC.

The chain carries TRBV9 and TRBJ2-3, with TRBD2 matching 9 bases. This CDR3 has 15 residues. V lost 4 bases, J lost 2 bases, and 5 bases stayed unmatched. The germline gives CDR1 SGDLS, CDR2 YYNGEE. DNA of the CDR3: TGTGCCAGCAGCATTAGCGGGGGTTTCACAGATACGCAGTATTTT. Residues: CASSISGGFTDTQYF.

V gene TRBV4-1 combines with J gene TRBJ1-1; D may be TRBD1 (6 bases). There are 14 residues in the CDR3. V lost 0 bases, J lost 5 bases, and 10 bases lay in between. The germline gives CDR1 MGHRA, CDR2 YSYEKL. The CDR3 reads CASSQEAGVTEAFF. In nucleotides, the CDR3 is TGCGCCAGCAGCCAAGAAGCAGGGGTAACTGAAGCTTTCTTT.

This clone occurred once. This chain uses TRBV30 with TRBJ1-4; possible D gene TRBD1, 5 bases. This CDR3 comprises 14 residues. V lost 4 bases and J 8 bases, leaving 17 bases between the germline ends. The germline gives CDR1 GTSNPN, CDR2 SVGIG (reference sequence). CDR3 sequence (DNA): TGTGCCTGGAACCAGGGCTCAACTGGAGAAAAACTGTTTTTT. Encoded protein: CAWNQGSTGEKLFF.

The chain joins TRBV5-4 to TRBJ2-7; TRBD1 aligns across 9 bases. Germline CDR1 reads SGHNT; CDR2 reads YYREEE (reference sequence). V gave up 4 bases and J gave up 3 bases; unmatched junction bases: 2. The CDR3 length is 13 residues. The CDR3 region has the DNA TGTGCCAGCAGCACGGGACAGGGCTACGAGCAGTACTTC. Translated, it gives CASSTGQGYEQYF. The variable domain in full, completed from reference TRBV5-4 and TRBJ2-7, reads ETGVTQSPTHLIKTRGQQVTLRCSSQSGHNTVSWYQQALGQGPQFIFQYYREEENGRGNFPPRFSGLQFPNYSSELNVNALELDDSALYLCASSTGQGYEQYFGPGTRLTVT.

J is TRBJ1-2 and V is TRBV5-1; D gene ambiguous. Trimming cost V 0 bases and J 4 bases, with 7 bases left between them. The length of the CDR3 is 13 residues. The germline gives CDR1 SGHRS, CDR2 YFSETQ. The CDR3: CASSLAAGYGYTF. In DNA, the CDR3 is TGCGCCAGCAGCTTGGCCGCCGGCTATGGCTACACCTTC.

V and J are TRBV19 and TRBJ2-7; D perhaps matches TRBD2 (5 bases). This CDR3 has 18 amino acids. CDR1 is LNHDA, CDR2 SQIVND, per germline (reference sequence). The V end was cut by 1 base, the J end by 2 bases, with 21 bases between. The CDR3 reads CASSIGGPNSLSTYEQYF. In nucleotides, the CDR3 is TGTGCCAGTAGTATAGGCGGGCCTAATAGCCTCTCGACCTACGAGCAGTACTTC.

The chain carries TRBV28 and TRBJ2-1; tentatively, D is TRBD2 (6 bases). V was pared by 7 bases and J by 4 bases, with 14 bases between. This CDR3 region has 14 residues. Germline V gene lookup returns CDR1 MDHEN and CDR2 SYDVKM. The DNA for the CDR3 is TGTGCCAGCAACGATATCGGGAGATACAATGAGCAGTTCTTC. Its translation: CASNDIGRYNEQFF.

The genes are TRBV2 and TRBJ2-5, with D perhaps matching TRBD1 (5 bases). Germline loops: CDR1 SNHLY, CDR2 FYNNEI. The CDR3 sequence is 12 residues long. Deletions cut 6 bases from V and 3 bases from J, with 8 bases between. The CDR3 nucleotides are TGTGCCAGCAGCCTGACAGAAGAGACCCAGTACTTC. It specifies CASSLTEETQYF.

This clone was counted once. The CDR3 sequence is CAGGDTHGYTF. The CDR3, as DNA: TGTGCCGGAGGGGATACCCATGGCTACACCTTC. The rearrangement uses TRBV6-1 and TRBJ1-2; perhaps TRBD1 as D (5 bases). CDR3 size: 11 residues. Trimming removed 11 bases from V and 6 bases from J, with 13 bases in between. The germline V gene has CDR1 MNHNS and CDR2 SASEGT.

The rearrangement joins TRBV11-2 to TRBJ1-1; D unclear. Germline-derived CDR1 and CDR2 are SGHAT and FQNNGV. There are 13 residues in the CDR3. V was cut by 2 bases and J by 9 bases, with 13 bases left in between. This chain's CDR3 is CASSLYGVKKAFF. The CDR3, as DNA: TGTGCCAGCAGCTTATACGGGGTAAAGAAAGCTTTCTTT.

In its sample, this clone was seen once. The chain joins TRBV28 to TRBJ2-7; D is unresolved. V lost 3 bases, J lost 0 bases, and 9 bases lay in between. The V gene's germline CDR1 is MDHEN and CDR2 SYDVKM. This CDR3 spans 14 amino acids. Written as DNA, the CDR3 is TGTGCCAGCAGTTTCCAGGAACACTCCTACGAGCAGTACTTC. This sequence encodes CASSFQEHSYEQYF.

The chain links TRBV15 to TRBJ2-5, with 10 bases aligning to TRBD1. The V gene's germline CDR1 is LNHNV and CDR2 YYDKDF (reference sequence). The CDR3 runs 15 residues. Germline trimming cut 0 bases from V and 10 bases from J; bases unmatched to any gene: 8. CDR3 DNA sequence: TGTGCCACCAGCAGAGATAGGGGACAGGGGAGAGACCAGTACTTC. It yields the protein CATSRDRGQGRDQYF.

This clone is a singleton in its sample. V and J are TRBV6-5 and TRBJ1-2; possible D gene TRBD1, 6 bases. Trimming removed 5 bases at V and 5 bases at J, with 18 bases between. The CDR3 has 15 amino acids. Germline CDR1 is MNHEY and CDR2 is SVGAGI. CDR3 sequence reads: CASSQPGQLGYGYTF. The CDR3 DNA reads as TGTGCCAGCAGTCAACCCGGACAGCTGGGTTATGGCTACACCTTC.

The chain recombines TRBV6-6 with TRBJ2-3, with D maybe TRBD2 (6 bases). V shed 2 bases and J shed 2 bases, with 14 bases lying between them. Germline V gene data show CDR1 as MNHNY and CDR2 as SVGAGI (reference sequence). The CDR3 contains 16 residues. For the CDR3, the DNA is TGTGCCAGCAGTTACCTATTGACGGACTACACAGATACGCAGTATTTT. Protein sequence: CASSYLLTDYTDTQYF.

The V and J genes are TRBV5-1 and TRBJ1-1; no definite D call. The V gene's germline CDR1 is SGHRS and CDR2 YFSETQ. Trimming left V 0 bases short and J 4 bases short, with 10 bases between. This CDR3 comprises 14 residues. CDR3 sequence reads: CASSLEWESTEAFF. As DNA, the CDR3 is TGCGCCAGCAGCTTGGAGTGGGAGAGCACTGAAGCTTTCTTT.

V and J are TRBV28 and TRBJ1-1; 7 bases fit TRBD1. J gave up 0 bases and V 4 bases, and 11 bases lay outside the gene matches. CDR1 is MDHEN and CDR2 is SYDVKM in the germline V gene. There are 17 residues in the CDR3. The CDR3 sequence: CASSSRQGKRLNTEAFF. CDR3 DNA: TGTGCCAGCAGTTCCCGACAGGGAAAACGCCTGAACACTGAAGCTTTCTTT.

The chain uses TRBV27 and TRBJ2-3; 9 bases are shared with TRBD2. The CDR3 runs 14 residues. Germline V lookup: CDR1 MNHEY, CDR2 SMNVEV (reference sequence). The V gene end was trimmed by 5 bases and the J gene end by 4 bases; junction bases not matched to a gene: 4. CDR3 amino acids: CASSPGLAPDTQYF. In nucleotides, the CDR3 is TGTGCCAGCAGTCCCGGACTAGCGCCAGATACGCAGTATTTT.